The clone carrying this TCR beta chain has a handful of counts. The antigen remains undetermined. This CDR3 spans 15 amino acids. Germline V gene data show CDR1 as MGHRA and CDR2 as YSYEKL. V gave up 4 bases and J gave up 0 bases, with 10 bases separating them. With a J-beta primer mix and a sample-barcoded 5' primer, a second PCR ran about 7 to 12 cycles. There were at least 2.5 million CDR3-containing paired-end reads obtained from each sample. One entry per CDR3 protein, called by TCRdb with MiXCR from the 5' RACE reads. The profile shows about 1.4 million distinct CDR3 sequences, 45% to 70% of them singletons. The sample comes from a study of blood T cells in healthy people across ages. Study-wide findings and caveats: Long-lived donors exceeded aged donors in naive CD4+ cells and diversity. Diversity of TCR beta per million T cells declined in a roughly linear way with age.

The sample was blood. This receptor was identified in a man aged 18 to 29 in good health. This rearrangement joins TRBV4-1 to TRBJ2-1; D remains unclear. The DNA of the CDR3 is TGCGCCAGCAGCCCCTACAGTAGCTCCTACAATGAGCAGTTCTTC. Its translation: CASSPYSSSYNEQFF.